A single sample gave rise to the 11 T cell receptor beta chains below, sequenced in a study of Tregs in tolerant kidney transplant recipients. TCRdb keeps only in-frame clones here, not all; method: immunoSEQ multiplex PCR. Of 46,000 or so clones in the sample, roughly 89% were seen once. Sequences were obtained from Tregs from blood. The receptors come from a human donor in good health.

The chain carries TRBV30 and TRBJ2-7, with 11 positions matching TRBD2. The CDR3 consists of 14 residues. Trimming removed 4 bases from V and 6 bases from J; junction bases left unmatched: 8. Germline V CDR1 and CDR2: GTSNPN, SVGIG (reference sequence). DNA for the CDR3: TGTGCCTGGAACCTGACTAGCGGGACAGGCGAGCAGTACTTC. Its protein is CAWNLTSGTGEQYF.

V and J are TRBV10-1 and TRBJ2-1; no definite D call. CDR3 length: 15 amino acids. CDR1 WNHNN and CDR2 SYGVQD come from the germline V gene (reference sequence). Deletions cut 3 bases from V and 0 bases from J, with 9 bases between. CDR3 coding DNA: TGCGCCAGCAGTGACAGTAAAAGCTCCTACAATGAGCAGTTCTTC. It encodes CASSDSKSSYNEQFF.

The chain couples TRBV7-3 to TRBJ1-6; D gene ambiguous. Trimming removed 1 base from V and 7 bases from J, with 5 bases in between. The CDR3 runs 13 residues. The germline V gene has CDR1 SGHTA and CDR2 FQGTGA. CDR3 protein: CASSLSWNSPLHF. For the CDR3, the DNA is TGTGCCAGCAGCTTAAGTTGGAATTCACCCCTCCACTTT.

The J gene is TRBJ1-5, the V gene TRBV6-5; the D gene is possibly TRBD1 (6 bases). This CDR3 has 13 amino acids. V was clipped by 7 bases and J by 5 bases, with 12 bases between them. CDR1 MNHEY and CDR2 SVGAGI come from the germline V gene. The CDR3 sequence is CASKGGRDQPQHF. The CDR3 DNA is TGTGCCAGCAAGGGGGGGAGGGATCAGCCCCAGCATTTT.

This clone was picked up one time. This rearrangement joins TRBV5-1 to TRBJ1-2, with 8 bases matching TRBD1. Germline V gene sequence: CDR1 SGHRS, CDR2 YFSETQ. This CDR3 is built from 13 residues. After removal of 4 bases from V and 7 bases from J, the junction contained 6 bases not matched to a gene. CDR3 sequence: CASSTRQGTGYTF. The CDR3 region has the DNA TGCGCCAGCAGCACAAGACAGGGGACTGGCTACACCTTC.

Notes on this clone: Germline is not matched at one junction end, which may reflect a read error. V is TRBV19 and J is TRBJ1-5, with a tentative D call TRBD1 (5 bases). Germline CDR1 reads LNHDA; CDR2 reads SQIVND (reference sequence). CDR3 length: 13 amino acids. Here the CDR3 reads CASSSIFAHRKHF. The DNA for the CDR3 is TGTGCCAGCAGTAGTATATTCGCACACAGGAAGCATTTT.

The rearrangement uses TRBV18 and TRBJ1-1, with a tentative D call TRBD1 (6 bases). CDR1 is KGHSH, CDR2 LQKENI, per germline. There are 14 residues in the CDR3. V was clipped by 5 bases and J by 4 bases, with 14 bases between them. CDR3 bases: TGTGCCAGCTCATCCCAGGGGATAGGCACTGAAGCTTTCTTT. Translated: CASSSQGIGTEAFF. The whole variable domain, remainder taken from reference TRBV18 and TRBJ1-1, is NAGVMQNPRHLVRRRGQEARLRCSPMKGHSHVYWYRQLPEEGLKFMVYLQKENIIDESGMPKERFSAEFPKEGPSILRIQQVVRGDSAAYFCASSSQGIGTEAFFGQGTRLTVV.

The chain couples TRBV25-1 to TRBJ2-5; 10 bases map to TRBD1. CDR1 and CDR2 from the germline V gene are MGHDK and SYGVNS. This CDR3 is 16 amino acids long. V lost 5 bases to trimming and J lost 1 base; unmatched junction nucleotides: 7. The CDR3 region is CASSFVDRGIQETQYF. CDR3 nucleotides: TGTGCCAGCAGTTTCGTGGACAGGGGGATCCAAGAGACCCAGTACTTC.

The chain recombines TRBV7-9 with TRBJ1-5; unclear D gene. Per the germline V gene, CDR1 is SEHNR and CDR2 is FQNEAQ (reference sequence). Trimming cost V 3 bases and J 4 bases, with 7 bases left between them. The CDR3 has 13 amino acids. CDR3 region: CASSFDANQPQHF. For the CDR3, the DNA is TGTGCCAGCAGCTTCGACGCGAATCAGCCCCAGCATTTT.

The count of this clone is one. The gene calls are TRBV10-3 and TRBJ2-1; D perhaps matches TRBD2 (5 bases). V lost 0 bases and J 3 bases, leaving 12 bases between the germline ends. This CDR3 contains 16 residues. The germline CDR1 and CDR2 sequences are ENHRY and SYGVKD. CDR3 sequence reads: CAISESWELGYNEQFF. CDR3 bases: TGTGCCATCAGTGAGTCGTGGGAGCTGGGCTACAATGAGCAGTTCTTC.

This rearrangement joins TRBV18 to TRBJ1-2; D is unresolved. CDR3 length: 15 amino acids. Germline V gene sequence: CDR1 KGHSH, CDR2 LQKENI. Trimming pared 5 bases from V and 5 bases from J, leaving 18 bases between. The CDR3 region has the DNA TGTGCCAGCTCAAGACCCTCGCTGGGCTGGTATGGCTACACCTTC. Translation: CASSRPSLGWYGYTF.